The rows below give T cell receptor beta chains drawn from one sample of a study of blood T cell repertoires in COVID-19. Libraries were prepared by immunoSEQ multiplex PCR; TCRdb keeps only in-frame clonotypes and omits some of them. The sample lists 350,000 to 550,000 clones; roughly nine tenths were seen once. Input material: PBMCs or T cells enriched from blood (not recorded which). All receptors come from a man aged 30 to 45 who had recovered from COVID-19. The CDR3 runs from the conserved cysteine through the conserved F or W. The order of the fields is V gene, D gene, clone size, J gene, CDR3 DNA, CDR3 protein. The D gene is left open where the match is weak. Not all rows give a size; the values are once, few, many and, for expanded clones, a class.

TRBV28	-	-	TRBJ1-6	TGTGCCAGTCAAGGAGGGCCCAATAATTCACCCCTCCACTTT	CASQGGPNNSPLHF
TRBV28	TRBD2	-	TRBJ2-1	TGTGCCAGCAGTTCAGCTCGGCGCCTAGCGGGAGTGGGTGAGCAGTTCTTC	CASSSARRLAGVGEQFF
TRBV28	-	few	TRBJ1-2	TGTGCCAGCAGGCAAGGCGGGGGCCGGAGCCTCCACTATGGCTACACCTTC	CASRQGGGRSLHYGYTF
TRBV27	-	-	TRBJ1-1	TGTGCCAGCAGTTTAAATGGCCCCACTGAAGCTTTCTTT	CASSLNGPTEAFF
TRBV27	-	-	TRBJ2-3	TGTGCCAGCAGTTTACAGGCACAAGGCACAGATACGCAGTATTTT	CASSLQAQGTDTQYF
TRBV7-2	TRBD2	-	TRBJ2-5	TGTGCCAGCAGCTTAGTAGCGGGAGGGAAAGAGACCCAGTACTTC	CASSLVAGGKETQYF
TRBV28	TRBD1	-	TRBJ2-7	TGTGCCAGCAGTTTTAGAGGACAGGGGGACTTC	CASSFRGQGDF
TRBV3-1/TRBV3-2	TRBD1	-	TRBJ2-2	TGTGCCAGCAGCCCGAAGGACAGGCGTACCGGGGAGCTGTTTTTT	CASSPKDRRTGELFF
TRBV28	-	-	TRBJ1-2	TGTGCCAGCAGTATAGGGACATCTCTCTATGGCTACACCTTC	CASSIGTSLYGYTF
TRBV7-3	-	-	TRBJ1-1	TGTGCCAGCAGCCTCGGTGGAGGGACTGAAGCTTTCTTT	CASSLGGGTEAFF
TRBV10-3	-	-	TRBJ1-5	TGTGCCATCAGTGAGTCTCAGGTAGGAGGTCAGCCCCAGCATTTT	CAISESQVGGQPQHF
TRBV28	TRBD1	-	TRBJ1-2	TGTGCCAGCAGTTTGGGACAGGGGACCTATGGCTACACCTTC	CASSLGQGTYGYTF